The 31 T cell receptor beta chains reported below all come from one sample, sequenced in a study of T cell responses to AZD1222 COVID-19 vaccine. Profiling relied on immunoSEQ multiplex PCR, and the TCRdb table lists in-frame clones only, not all of them. The data hold 120,000 to 150,000 clones, with approximately 85% observed a single time. The sample was peripheral blood, taken on day 0 of MenACWY control vaccination. These receptors came from an adult in good health.

The V call is TRBV27, the J call TRBJ1-1; a possible D gene is TRBD1 (5 bases). CDR1 and CDR2 from the germline V gene are MNHEY and SMNVEV (reference sequence). V lost 2 bases and J lost 4, with 8 bases in between. The CDR3 extends over 13 amino acids. The DNA for the CDR3 is TGTGCCAGCAGTTTACCCGGGGCCACTGAAGCTTTCTTT. Translated, it gives CASSLPGATEAFF.

This chain joins TRBV5-1 and TRBJ2-1; D ambiguous. CDR3 length: 15 residues. Germline CDR1 and CDR2: SGHRS and YFSETQ. Trimming cost V 2 bases and J 0 bases, with 9 bases left between them. The CDR3 bases are TGCGCCAGCAGCTTTTCGGTCGGCTCCTACAATGAGCAGTTCTTC. Amino acid sequence: CASSFSVGSYNEQFF.

This chain uses TRBV7-8 with TRBJ2-1; 8 nucleotides agree with TRBD1. The CDR3 runs to 14 residues. In germline, CDR1 is SGHVS, CDR2 FQNEAQ. The V gene end was trimmed by 2 bases and the J gene end by 6 bases; junction bases not matched to a gene: 3. CDR3 DNA sequence: TGTGCCAGCAGCTTAATTCAGGGGGCCAATGAGCAGTTCTTC. This gives the protein CASSLIQGANEQFF. Full variable domain (missing parts from reference TRBV7-8 and TRBJ2-1): GAGVSQSPRYKVAKRGQDVALRCDPISGHVSLFWYQQALGQGPEFLTYFQNEAQLDKSGLPSDRFFAERPEGSVSTLKIQRTQQEDSAVYLCASSLIQGANEQFFGPGTRLTVL.

This clone was picked up one time. The chain recombines TRBV28 with TRBJ1-1; D gene ambiguous. Trimming cost V 7 bases and J 5 bases, with 11 bases left between them. The CDR3 extends over 12 amino acids. Looked up from germline, CDR1 is MDHEN and CDR2 is SYDVKM. For the CDR3, the DNA is TGTGCCAGCATCCTAAGTGGGACTGAAGCTTTCTTT. It encodes CASILSGTEAFF.

The chain joins TRBV10-1 to TRBJ2-1; TRBD2 aligns across 11 bases. V lost 1 base and J lost 14; bases outside the gene matches: 4. CDR3 length: 13 residues. Germline V gene sequence: CDR1 WNHNN, CDR2 SYGVQD (reference sequence). CDR3 loop: CASSELAGGSEFF. The CDR3, as DNA: TGCGCCAGCAGTGAGTTAGCGGGGGGGTCAGAGTTCTTC.

This clone was seen a handful of times. The chain carries TRBV2 and TRBJ2-3; a possible D gene is TRBD2 (6 bases). The germline CDR1 and CDR2 sequences are SNHLY and FYNNEI. This CDR3 contains 16 residues. V was clipped by 0 bases and J by 8 bases, with 18 bases between them. The CDR3 nucleotides read TGTGCCAGCAGTGAAGCGCTTAGCGGCGGACATGGTACGCAGTATTTT. This translates into CASSEALSGGHGTQYF.

The chain has TRBV6-5 and TRBJ2-1; 10 positions agree with TRBD2. V lost 4 bases, J lost 7 bases, and 4 bases stayed unmatched. From germline, CDR1 is MNHEY and CDR2 SVGAGI. CDR3 length equals 14 residues. The CDR3 here is CASSLSGGANEQFF. The CDR3 DNA sequence: TGTGCCAGCAGTTTAAGCGGGGGGGCGAATGAGCAGTTCTTC.

The V gene is TRBV5-6, the J gene TRBJ1-1; D perhaps matches TRBD1 (5 bases). Germline V CDR1 and CDR2: SGHDT, YYEEEE. The V and J ends lost 3 bases and 2 bases respectively, with 8 bases between them. This CDR3 has 13 residues. The CDR3 DNA follows: TGTGCCAGCAGCTCGACAGTTAACACTGAAGCTTTCTTT. Translating gives CASSSTVNTEAFF.

The rearrangement joins TRBV7-7 to TRBJ2-5; unclear D gene. The germline V and J ends were trimmed by 2 bases and 1 base, with 11 bases remaining between them. This CDR3 region has 15 residues. Germline loops: CDR1 SSHAT, CDR2 FNYEAQ (reference sequence). This CDR3 reads CASSLNPGFQETQYF. CDR3 in DNA: TGTGCCAGCAGCTTAAACCCGGGCTTCCAAGAGACCCAGTACTTC.

The chain combines TRBV7-3 with TRBJ2-2; TRBD2 matches at 11 bases. J was trimmed by 0 bases and V by 5 bases; bases with no gene match: 2. The CDR3 totals 16 residues. From germline, CDR1 is SGHTA and CDR2 FQGTGA. The CDR3 here is CASSQTSGANTGELFF. In DNA form, the CDR3 reads TGTGCCAGCAGCCAGACTAGCGGGGCGAACACCGGGGAGCTGTTTTTT.

V is TRBV5-1 and J is TRBJ1-2; D unresolved. The CDR3 extends over 16 amino acids. V shed 4 bases and J shed 4 bases, with 20 bases lying between them. Germline V CDR1 and CDR2: SGHRS, YFSETQ. CDR3 protein: CASSVQSGGYTYGYTF. In DNA, the CDR3 is TGCGCCAGCAGCGTCCAAAGTGGCGGGTACACCTATGGCTACACCTTC.

CDR3 DNA: TGCGCCAGCAGCGCCCAGACTACGAACACCGGGGAGCTGTTTTTT. Protein product: CASSAQTTNTGELFF. The chain recombines TRBV5-1 with TRBJ2-2; maybe TRBD2 (5 bases). CDR1 is SGHRS, CDR2 YFSETQ, per germline. V dropped 4 bases and J dropped 0 bases, with 10 bases sitting between them. This CDR3 is built from 15 residues.

Only a few counts were recorded for this clone. This chain joins TRBV5-4 and TRBJ1-6; possible D gene TRBD1, 5 bases. Trimming shortened V by 6 bases and J by 5 bases, and 15 bases separated the two germline ends. Per the germline V gene, CDR1 is SGHNT and CDR2 is YYREEE (reference sequence). CDR3 length equals 15 residues. This CDR3 reads CASTKGSTDNSPLHF. Written as DNA, the CDR3 is TGTGCCAGCACAAAGGGGTCGACGGATAATTCACCCCTCCACTTT.

The J gene is TRBJ1-4, the V gene TRBV3-1 (or the pseudogene TRBV3-2), with TRBD1 as a possible D gene (5 bases). Germline-derived CDR1 and CDR2 are LGHDT and YNNKEL (reference sequence). This CDR3 has 12 residues. Trimming cost V 5 bases and J 10 bases, with 11 bases left between them. CDR3 DNA: TGTGCCAGCAGCGGGGGTCACGGAAAACTGTTTTTT. Its protein product is CASSGGHGKLFF.

The chain links TRBV10-2 to TRBJ1-1, with 8 bases identical to TRBD1. CDR1 WSHSY and CDR2 SAAADI come from the germline V gene. CDR3 length equals 16 residues. Germline trimming cut 6 bases from V and 1 base from J; bases unmatched to any gene: 10. The CDR3 DNA follows: TGCGCCAGCAGCCACGACAGGGGTGCTGGGAACACTGAAGCTTTCTTT. Its translation: CASSHDRGAGNTEAFF.

The CDR3 here is CASWDRLESTDTQYF. The CDR3 nucleotides read TGTGCCAGTTGGGACAGGCTCGAGAGCACAGATACGCAGTATTTT. The V call is TRBV11-2, the J call TRBJ2-3; 8 bases map to TRBD1. From germline, CDR1 is SGHAT and CDR2 FQNNGV. The CDR3 sequence is 15 residues long. With 9 bases clipped from V and 0 bases from J, the junction kept 8 bases outside the gene matches.

The chain joins TRBV14 to TRBJ2-2; D unresolved. Trimming shortened V by 2 bases and J by 2 bases, and 3 bases separated the two germline ends. Germline V lookup: CDR1 SGHDN, CDR2 FVKESK. This CDR3 has 13 residues. CDR3 in DNA: TGTGCCAGCAGCCAATATAACACCGGGGAGCTGTTTTTT. This translates into CASSQYNTGELFF. Full variable domain (remainder filled in from reference TRBV14 and TRBJ2-2): EAGVTQFPSHSVIEKGQTVTLRCDPISGHDNLYWYRRVMGKEIKFLLHFVKESKQDESGMPNNRFLAERTGGTYSTLKVQPAELEDSGVYFCASSQYNTGELFFGEGSRLTVL.

The chain links TRBV27 to TRBJ2-5; maybe TRBD2 (7 bases). V dropped 5 bases and J dropped 6 bases, with 13 bases sitting between them. The CDR3 contains 13 residues. Germline-derived CDR1 and CDR2 are MNHEY and SMNVEV (reference sequence). CDR3 sequence: CASSLRGGQTQYF. CDR3 DNA: TGTGCCAGCAGTCTAAGGGGGGGACAGACCCAGTACTTC.

The V gene is TRBV5-1, the J gene TRBJ1-2; unclear D gene. The CDR3 consists of 13 residues. Germline-derived CDR1 and CDR2 are SGHRS and YFSETQ. V dropped 0 bases and J dropped 7 bases, with 10 bases sitting between them. CDR3 in DNA: TGCGCCAGCAGCTTGGGCAGTCTCGGTGGCTACACCTTC. It specifies CASSLGSLGGYTF.

The CDR3 protein is CAIRGDNLREKLFF. The CDR3 DNA sequence: TGTGCCATTAGGGGGGACAACTTAAGGGAAAAACTGTTTTTT. The V gene is TRBV10-3, the J gene TRBJ1-4; TRBD1 is a possible D gene (6 bases). Germline CDR1 and CDR2: ENHRY and SYGVKD. CDR3 length: 14 amino acids. V was trimmed by 9 bases and J by 8 bases, leaving 19 bases between them.

The chain links TRBV18 to TRBJ2-1, with 10 bases fitting TRBD2. The V and J ends lost 1 base and 4 bases, in that order; junction bases with no gene match: 4. Germline CDR1 and CDR2: KGHSH and LQKENI. The CDR3 is made up of 16 amino acids. CDR3 in amino acids: CASSPRPSGGYNEQFF. The CDR3 DNA reads TGTGCCAGCTCACCACGTCCTAGCGGGGGTTACAATGAGCAGTTCTTC.

The V call is TRBV3-1 (or the pseudogene TRBV3-2), the J call TRBJ1-4; D unresolved. V was cut by 0 bases and J by 13 bases, with 9 bases left in between. CDR3 length equals 12 residues. The germline gives CDR1 LGHDT, CDR2 YNNKEL (reference sequence). In DNA, the CDR3 is TGTGCCAGCAGCCAAGATGTCGGAGGACTGTTTTTT. Its translation: CASSQDVGGLFF.

This CDR3 reads CASSFEEGGAFF. As DNA, the CDR3 is TGTGCCAGCAGCTTCGAGGAGGGGGGAGCTTTCTTT. The chain joins TRBV7-9 to TRBJ1-1; D is perhaps TRBD1 (6 bases). The CDR3 runs to 12 residues. Trimming removed 3 bases from V and 10 bases from J, with 12 bases in between. CDR1 and CDR2 from the germline V gene are SEHNR and FQNEAQ (reference sequence).

The genes are TRBV5-4 and TRBJ1-2, with D possibly being TRBD1 (5 bases). The CDR3 contains 13 residues. The V end was cut by 4 bases, the J end by 1 base, with 8 bases between. CDR1 and CDR2 (germline): SGHNT, YYREEE (reference sequence). The CDR3 is CASSPQGNYGYTF. In DNA form, the CDR3 reads TGTGCCAGCAGCCCCCAGGGTAACTATGGCTACACCTTC.

This clone appeared once. The J gene is TRBJ1-3, the V gene TRBV6-6; D may be TRBD1 (6 bases). V was shortened by 2 bases and J by 2 bases, with 10 bases between the two germline ends. Germline lookup yields CDR1 MNHNY and CDR2 SVGAGI (reference sequence). The CDR3 has 15 amino acids. CDR3 in amino acids: CASSYLGGTGNTIYF. CDR3 in DNA: TGTGCCAGCAGTTACCTAGGGGGGACTGGAAACACCATATATTTT.

The chain has TRBV7-9 and TRBJ1-1; tentatively, D is TRBD1 (6 bases). CDR1 SEHNR and CDR2 FQNEAQ come from the germline V gene (reference sequence). The CDR3 length is 16 residues. Trimming cost V 1 base and J 0 bases, with 12 bases left between them. The CDR3 reads CASSLGAGDMNTEAFF. Here the CDR3 DNA reads TGTGCCAGCAGCTTAGGGGCAGGGGACATGAACACTGAAGCTTTCTTT. Supplemented by reference TRBV7-9 and TRBJ1-1, the full variable domain reads DTGVSQNPRHKITKRGQNVTFRCDPISEHNRLYWYRQTLGQGPEFLTYFQNEAQLEKSRLLSDRFSAERPKGSFSTLEIQRTEQGDSAMYLCASSLGAGDMNTEAFFGQGTRLTVV.

The chain joins TRBV2 to TRBJ2-1; 10 nucleotides line up with TRBD1. The ends lost 4 bases at V and 1 base at J; junction bases unmatched: 4. Germline CDR1 and CDR2: SNHLY and FYNNEI. The CDR3 spans 16 residues. The CDR3 sequence is CASSGGGQGSYNEQFF. Written as DNA, the CDR3 is TGTGCCAGCAGTGGGGGGGGACAGGGGTCCTACAATGAGCAGTTCTTC.

This chain links TRBV2 with TRBJ1-3, with D maybe TRBD1 (5 bases). Germline values: CDR1 SNHLY, CDR2 FYNNEI. V lost 4 bases, J lost 2 bases, and 9 bases lay in between. This CDR3 spans 14 amino acids. Written as DNA, the CDR3 is TGTGCCAGCAGTGTTTCGGGGGCTGGAAACACCATATATTTT. Translation: CASSVSGAGNTIYF.

This rearrangement joins TRBV27 to TRBJ2-1; D gene uncertain. Trimming took off 10 bases at V and 8 bases at J, with 12 bases between the two ends. The CDR3 runs 11 residues. Germline-derived CDR1 and CDR2 are MNHEY and SMNVEV (reference sequence). In DNA form, the CDR3 reads TGTGCCACCGAATTTCTCTATGAGCAGTTCTTC. Amino acids: CATEFLYEQFF.

This clone was counted only a few times. The rearrangement joins TRBV7-8 to TRBJ1-5, with D possibly matching TRBD1 (6 bases). CDR1 and CDR2 from the germline V gene are SGHVS and FQNEAQ. V shed 6 bases and J shed 0 bases, with 12 bases lying between them. The CDR3 spans 15 residues. As DNA, the CDR3 is TGTGCCAGCAGTAAAGGACAGAATAGCAATCAGCCCCAGCATTTT. This codes for CASSKGQNSNQPQHF.

The V gene is TRBV28, the J gene TRBJ1-1; 7 nucleotides line up with TRBD1. CDR1 is MDHEN and CDR2 is SYDVKM in the germline V gene. Germline trimming cut 3 bases from V and 5 bases from J; bases unmatched to any gene: 9. This CDR3 contains 15 residues. CDR3 sequence: CASSLRQGGRTEAFF. In DNA form, the CDR3 reads TGTGCCAGCAGTTTGAGACAGGGCGGGCGAACTGAAGCTTTCTTT.